This TCR beta chain originates from a study of CD8+CD57+ T cells in acquired aplastic anemia. Turning to the study itself: Sorted cells (CD4+ and CD8+) yielded DNA amounts that averaged approximately 3.1 ug.

Findings and caveats of the study: Under 35 was the count of CD8+ CDR3 sequences that patients shared with controls.

Genomic DNA templated the TCR beta VDJ and CDR3 profiling. TCRdb ran MiXCR on the reads and lists one entry per CDR3 protein. The sample has under 200,000 distinct CDR3 sequences, 48% seen once. For sequencing, patients were chosen who had shown expansion of CD8+CD57+ cells by flow cytometry. This CDR3 contains 14 residues. Germline V lookup: CDR1 SGHAT, CDR2 FQDESV (reference sequence). V gave up 3 bases and J gave up 6 bases, with 12 bases separating them. To note about this clonotype: Its antigen is unknown.

The origin of this receptor is a human donor with aplastic anemia. The sequencing input was sorted CD4+, CD8+, or CD8+CD57+ T cells (not recorded which) from PBMCs. The genes are TRBV11-1 and TRBJ2-1; D is perhaps TRBD2 (5 bases). As DNA, the CDR3 is TGTGCCAGCAGCTTCTCGACTACCTCCAATGAGCAGTTCTTC. This translates into CASSFSTTSNEQFF.